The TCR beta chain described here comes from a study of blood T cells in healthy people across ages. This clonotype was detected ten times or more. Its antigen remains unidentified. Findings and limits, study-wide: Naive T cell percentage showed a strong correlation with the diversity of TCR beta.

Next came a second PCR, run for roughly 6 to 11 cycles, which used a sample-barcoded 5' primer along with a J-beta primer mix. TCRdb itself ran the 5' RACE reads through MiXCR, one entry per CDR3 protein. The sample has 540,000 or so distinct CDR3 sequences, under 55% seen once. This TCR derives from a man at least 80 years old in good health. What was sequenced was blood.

The CDR3 DNA reads as TGTGCCAGCAGCCCAGGGCCAACTAATCAGCCCCAGCATTTT. It encodes CASSPGPTNQPQHF. V is TRBV6-6 and J is TRBJ1-5; TRBD1 is a possible D gene (5 bases). The CDR3 has 14 amino acids. With 6 bases removed from V and 4 bases from J, the gap between germline ends came to 13 bases. Per germline, CDR1 MNHNY and CDR2 SVGAGI (reference sequence).